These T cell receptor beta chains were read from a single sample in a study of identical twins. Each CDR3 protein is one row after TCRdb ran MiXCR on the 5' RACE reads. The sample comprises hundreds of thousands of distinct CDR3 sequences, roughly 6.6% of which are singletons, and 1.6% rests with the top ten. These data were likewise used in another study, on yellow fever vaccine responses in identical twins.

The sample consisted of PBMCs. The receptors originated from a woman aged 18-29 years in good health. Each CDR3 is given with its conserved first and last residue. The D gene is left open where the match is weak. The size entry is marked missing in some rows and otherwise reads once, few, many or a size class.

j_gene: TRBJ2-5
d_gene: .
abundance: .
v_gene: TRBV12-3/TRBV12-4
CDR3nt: TGTGCCAGCAGTTTACGTCCGGGTACCACCTGGGAGACCCAGTACTTC
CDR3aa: CASSLRPGTTWETQYF

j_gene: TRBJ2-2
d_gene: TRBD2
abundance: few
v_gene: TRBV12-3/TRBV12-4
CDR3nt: TGTGCCAGCAAGATACAGCTAGCGGACACCGGGGAGCTGTTTTTT
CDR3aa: CASKIQLADTGELFF

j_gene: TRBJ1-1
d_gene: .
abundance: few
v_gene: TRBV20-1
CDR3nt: TGCAGTGCCATTCACAGGGCGTCTGAAGCTTTCTTT
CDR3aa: CSAIHRASEAFF

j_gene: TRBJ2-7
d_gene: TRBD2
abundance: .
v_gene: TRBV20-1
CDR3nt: TGCAGTGCTAGTGTGGCGGGAGGTGAGCAGTACTTC
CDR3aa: CSASVAGGEQYF

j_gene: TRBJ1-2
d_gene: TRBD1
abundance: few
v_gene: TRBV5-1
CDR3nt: TGCGCCAGCAGCCCAGGACAGGGGTTTGATGGCTACACCTTC
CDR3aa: CASSPGQGFDGYTF

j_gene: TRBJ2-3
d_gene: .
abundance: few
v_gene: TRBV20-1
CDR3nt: TGCAGTGCTCCGGCGGTGGGAGATACGCAGTATTTT
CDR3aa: CSAPAVGDTQYF

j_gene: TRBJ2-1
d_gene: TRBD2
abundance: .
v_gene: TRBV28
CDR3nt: TGTGCCAGCAGGGAACCGAGACTAGCCAATGAGCAGTTCTTC
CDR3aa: CASREPRLANEQFF

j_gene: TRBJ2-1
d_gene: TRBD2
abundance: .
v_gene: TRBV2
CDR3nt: TGTACCTGCAGTCTAGGAGGATCTAGCGGGAGGATCCACAATGAGCAGTTCTTC
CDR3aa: CTCSLGGSSGRIHNEQFF

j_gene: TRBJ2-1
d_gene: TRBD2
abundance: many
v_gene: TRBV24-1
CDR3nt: TGTGCCACCAGTGATCCCACCGGACTAGCCCCCAATGAGCAGTTCTTC
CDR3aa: CATSDPTGLAPNEQFF

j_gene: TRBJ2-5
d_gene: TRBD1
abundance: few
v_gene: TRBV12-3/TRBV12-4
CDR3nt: TGTGCCAGCAGTTCCAGCACGACAGGGGGCGAAAGAAAGACCCAGTACTTC
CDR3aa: CASSSSTTGGERKTQYF

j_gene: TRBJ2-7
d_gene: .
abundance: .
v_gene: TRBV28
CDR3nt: TGTGCCAGCAGTTCACCACGCGGGGACGGCTCCTACGAGCAGTACTTC
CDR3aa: CASSSPRGDGSYEQYF

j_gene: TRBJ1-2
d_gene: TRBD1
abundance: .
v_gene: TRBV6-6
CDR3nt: TGTGCCAGCGTCGAGGGACAGGGTGACGGCTACACCTTC
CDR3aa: CASVEGQGDGYTF

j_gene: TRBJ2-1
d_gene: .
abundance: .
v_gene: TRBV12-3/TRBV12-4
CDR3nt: TGTGCCAGCAGTCCCGGGCCCCCCTCCTACAATGAGCAGTTCTTC
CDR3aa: CASSPGPPSYNEQFF

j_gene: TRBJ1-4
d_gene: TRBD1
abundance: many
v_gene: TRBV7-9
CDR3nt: TGTGCCAGCAGCGCGAAGACAGGGGGCAATGAAAAACTGTTTTTT
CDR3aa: CASSAKTGGNEKLFF

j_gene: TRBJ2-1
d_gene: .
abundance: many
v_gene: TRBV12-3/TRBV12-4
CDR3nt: TGTGCCAGCAGTCCTATACTGGAAGTGTCCTACAATGAGCAGTTCTTC
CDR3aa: CASSPILEVSYNEQFF

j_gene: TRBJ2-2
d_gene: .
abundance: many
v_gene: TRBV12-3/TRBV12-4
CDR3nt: TGTGCCAGCAGTTTTCATATCGCCGGGGAGCTGTTTTTT
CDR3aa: CASSFHIAGELFF

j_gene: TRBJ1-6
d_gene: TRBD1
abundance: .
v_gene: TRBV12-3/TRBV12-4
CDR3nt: TGTGCCAGCAGTACTGGACAGGGTTTACCACCCCTCCACTTT
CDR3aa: CASSTGQGLPPLHF

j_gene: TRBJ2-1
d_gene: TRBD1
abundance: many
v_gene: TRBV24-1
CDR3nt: TGTGCCACCAGGGCAGGGGGCTTCTACAATGAGCAGTTCTTC
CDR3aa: CATRAGGFYNEQFF

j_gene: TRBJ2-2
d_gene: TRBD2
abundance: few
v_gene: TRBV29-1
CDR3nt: TGCAGCGTGCAATGGACTAGCGGGGTGGACACCGGGGAGCTGTTTTTT
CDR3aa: CSVQWTSGVDTGELFF

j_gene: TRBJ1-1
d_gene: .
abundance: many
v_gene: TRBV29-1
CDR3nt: TGCAGCGTTGGGACACAATGGACAATGAACACTGAAGCTTTCTTT
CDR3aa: CSVGTQWTMNTEAFF

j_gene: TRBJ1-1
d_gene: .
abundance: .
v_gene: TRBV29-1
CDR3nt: TGCAGCGGAGCAGGGTCGAACACTGAAGCTTTCTTT
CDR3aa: CSGAGSNTEAFF

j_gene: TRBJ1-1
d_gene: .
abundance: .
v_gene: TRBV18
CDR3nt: TGTGCCAGCTCACCACAAGACGGGACTGAAGCTTTCTTT
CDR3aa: CASSPQDGTEAFF

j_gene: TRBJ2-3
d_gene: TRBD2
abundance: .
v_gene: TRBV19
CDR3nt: TGTGCCAGTAGTCCTATAGCGGGAGGGAGCACAGATACGCAGTATTTT
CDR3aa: CASSPIAGGSTDTQYF

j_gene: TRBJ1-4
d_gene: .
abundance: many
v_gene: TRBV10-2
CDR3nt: TGCGCCAGCAGTGTAGGCAGGGTAGCTGAAAAACTGTTTTTT
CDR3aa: CASSVGRVAEKLFF

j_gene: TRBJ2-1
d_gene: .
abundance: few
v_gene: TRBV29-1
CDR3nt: TGCAGCGTTTTTGGGACACTCTCGGCCCACAATGAGCAGTTCTTC
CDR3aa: CSVFGTLSAHNEQFF

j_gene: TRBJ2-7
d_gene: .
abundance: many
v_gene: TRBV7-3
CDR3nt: TGTGCCAGCAGCCCCGGGCCCGGCGGGTACGAGCAGTACTTC
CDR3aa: CASSPGPGGYEQYF

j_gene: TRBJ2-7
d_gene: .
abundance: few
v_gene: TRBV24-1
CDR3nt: TGTGCCACCAGTGATGCCAATTCGGGAAACGAGCAGTACTTC
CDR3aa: CATSDANSGNEQYF

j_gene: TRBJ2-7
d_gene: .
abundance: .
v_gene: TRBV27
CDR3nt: TGTGCCAGGACCCCTTTTGGCCGCGAGCAGTACTTC
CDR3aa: CARTPFGREQYF

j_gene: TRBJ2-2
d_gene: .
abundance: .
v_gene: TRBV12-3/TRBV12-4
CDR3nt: TGTGCCAGCAGTTTAGCGTGGTTAGTCGGGCGACCCGGGGAGCTGTTTTTT
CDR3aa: CASSLAWLVGRPGELFF

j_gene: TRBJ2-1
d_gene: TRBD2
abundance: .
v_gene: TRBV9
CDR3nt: TGTGCCAGCAGCCCCACTGAGTGGCTAGCGGGACTAAATGAGCAGTTCTTC
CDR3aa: CASSPTEWLAGLNEQFF

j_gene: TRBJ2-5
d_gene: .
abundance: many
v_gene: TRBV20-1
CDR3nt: TGCAGTGCTTTTGACATTCCCTTCCAAGAGACCCAGTACTTC
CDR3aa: CSAFDIPFQETQYF

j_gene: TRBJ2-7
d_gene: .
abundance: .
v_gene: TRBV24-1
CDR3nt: TGTGCCACCAGTGATCCCAGGGCCCCCTACGAGCAGTACTTC
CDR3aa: CATSDPRAPYEQYF

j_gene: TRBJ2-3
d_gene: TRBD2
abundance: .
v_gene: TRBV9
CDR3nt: TGTGCCAGCAGCATGGCCGCGGGAGGGCCTGGCACAGATACGCAGTATTTT
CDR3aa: CASSMAAGGPGTDTQYF

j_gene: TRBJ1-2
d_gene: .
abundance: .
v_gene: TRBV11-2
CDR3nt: TGTGCCAGCAGCGTAGGCATGCCGGGGGGAGTCTATGGCTACACCTTC
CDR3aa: CASSVGMPGGVYGYTF

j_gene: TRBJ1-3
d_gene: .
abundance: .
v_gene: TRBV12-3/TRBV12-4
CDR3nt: TGTGCCAGCGTAGCCTCTGGAAACACCATATATTTT
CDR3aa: CASVASGNTIYF

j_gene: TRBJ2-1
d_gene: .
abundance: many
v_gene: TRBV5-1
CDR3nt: TGCGCCAGCAACTCGGCCCAAGGGCCCTACAATGAGCAGTTCTTC
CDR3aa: CASNSAQGPYNEQFF

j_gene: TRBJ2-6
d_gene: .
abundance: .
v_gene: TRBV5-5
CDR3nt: TGTGCCAGCAGCTCGTGGGGCTCTGGGGCCAACGTCCTGACTTTC
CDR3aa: CASSSWGSGANVLTF

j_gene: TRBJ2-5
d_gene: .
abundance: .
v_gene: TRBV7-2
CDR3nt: TGTGCCAGCAGCTTAGTAGTGTTGCAAGATACCCAGTACTTC
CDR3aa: CASSLVVLQDTQYF

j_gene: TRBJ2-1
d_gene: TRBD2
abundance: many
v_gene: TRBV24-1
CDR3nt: TGTGCCACCAGTGATGTTCAGGGCGGGAGTTACAATGAGCAGTTCTTC
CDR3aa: CATSDVQGGSYNEQFF

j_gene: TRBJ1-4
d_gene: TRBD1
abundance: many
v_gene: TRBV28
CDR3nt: TGTGCCAGCAGCCCAGCCGGACAGGGGGTTAGGTATGAAAAACTGTTTTTT
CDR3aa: CASSPAGQGVRYEKLFF

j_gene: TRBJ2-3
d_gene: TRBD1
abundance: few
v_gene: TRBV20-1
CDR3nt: TGCAGTGCTAACCGGGACAGGGGCTCAGATACGCAGTATTTT
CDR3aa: CSANRDRGSDTQYF

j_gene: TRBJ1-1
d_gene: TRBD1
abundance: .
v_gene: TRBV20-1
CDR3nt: TGCAGTGCTACCACCCACCGGGACAGCGTCCGACTAATGAACACTGAAGCTTTCTTT
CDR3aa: CSATTHRDSVRLMNTEAFF

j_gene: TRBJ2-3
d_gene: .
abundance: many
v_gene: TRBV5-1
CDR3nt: TGCGCCAGCAGCTTGCTGAGGGCAGATACGCAGTATTTT
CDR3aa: CASSLLRADTQYF

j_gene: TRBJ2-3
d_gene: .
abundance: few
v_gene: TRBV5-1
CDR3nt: TGCGCCAGCAGCCCCGGTGGGGTGGCAGATACGCAGTATTTT
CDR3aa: CASSPGGVADTQYF

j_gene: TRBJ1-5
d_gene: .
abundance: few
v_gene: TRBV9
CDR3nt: TGTGCCAGCAGCGTAGGAGACCATAGCAATCAGCCCCAGCATTTT
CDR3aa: CASSVGDHSNQPQHF

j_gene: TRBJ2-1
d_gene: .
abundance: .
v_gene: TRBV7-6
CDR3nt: TGTGCCAGCAGCTTAGCAGGCCGACTAGTGGATGAGCAGTTCTTC
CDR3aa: CASSLAGRLVDEQFF

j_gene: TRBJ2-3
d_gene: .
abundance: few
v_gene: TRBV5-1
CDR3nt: TGCGCCAGCAGCACCGGACACACAGATACGCAGTATTTT
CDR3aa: CASSTGHTDTQYF

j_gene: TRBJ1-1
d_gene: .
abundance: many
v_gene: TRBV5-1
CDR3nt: TGCGCCAGCAGCTTGTGGCGGGGAGACACTGAAGCTTTCTTT
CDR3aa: CASSLWRGDTEAFF

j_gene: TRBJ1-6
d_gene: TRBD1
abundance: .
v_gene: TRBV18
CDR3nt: TGTGCCAGCTCACCTGCCCAGGGGGGTTCACCCCTCCACTTT
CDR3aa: CASSPAQGGSPLHF

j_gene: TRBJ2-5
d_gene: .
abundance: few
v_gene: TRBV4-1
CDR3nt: TGCGCCAGCAGCCAAGAAGGGCAGGGGAGCTCAGAGACCCAGTACTTC
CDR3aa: CASSQEGQGSSETQYF

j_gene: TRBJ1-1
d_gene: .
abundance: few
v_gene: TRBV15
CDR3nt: TGTGCCACCAGCAGAGAGGCCTTTGGCACTGAAGCTTTCTTT
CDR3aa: CATSREAFGTEAFF

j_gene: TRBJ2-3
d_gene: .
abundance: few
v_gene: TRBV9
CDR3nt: TGTGCCAGCAGCCGAACCGCCAGGCCAGGGAGCACAGATACGCAGTATTTT
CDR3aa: CASSRTARPGSTDTQYF

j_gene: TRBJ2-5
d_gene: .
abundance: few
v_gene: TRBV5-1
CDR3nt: TGCGCCAGCAGCCTGACACTGTACCAAGAGACCCAGTACTTC
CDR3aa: CASSLTLYQETQYF

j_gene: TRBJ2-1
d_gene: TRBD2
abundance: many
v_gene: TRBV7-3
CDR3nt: TGTGCCAGCAGCCGAAGCGGGACCTCCTACAATGAGCAGTTCTTC
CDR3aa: CASSRSGTSYNEQFF